A single sample is the source of the 19 T cell receptor beta chains below, sequenced in a study of T cells in Graves' hyperthyroidism and ophthalmopathy. Amplified TCR beta CDR3 regions came from RNA transcripts. HTBI primers were used for first-round RT-PCR of the TCR CDR3. TCRdb analysed the multiplex PCR reads with MiXCR anew, one entry per CDR3 protein. The sample carries about 700,000 distinct CDR3 sequences, 13% to 15% recorded once. The specimen sequenced was blood. The receptors were gathered from a woman aged 18-29 years with Graves' hyperthyroidism.

The V gene is TRBV4-1, the J gene TRBJ1-1; 7 bases are shared with TRBD1. CDR1 is MGHRA and CDR2 is YSYEKL in the germline V gene. V lost 0 bases and J lost 2; bases outside the gene matches: 9. The CDR3 length is 17 residues. The chain's CDR3 is CASSQDSRGQPNTEAFF. The CDR3 coding sequence is TGCGCCAGCAGCCAAGATAGTAGGGGACAGCCAAACACTGAAGCTTTCTTT.

The table lists this clonotype with many counts. This sequence joins TRBV11-2 and TRBJ1-2; D unclear. Germline V gene lookup returns CDR1 SGHAT and CDR2 FQNNGV. There are 13 residues in the CDR3. The ends were cut back, 5 bases at V and 8 bases at J, with 15 bases in the middle. This CDR3 is CASSAGRTEGYTF. CDR3 coding DNA: TGTGCCAGCAGCGCCGGACGTACTGAGGGCTACACCTTC.

This clonotype was seen a few times. The chain is built from TRBV6-2 or TRBV6-3 and TRBJ2-6; D gene unclear. Between the trimmed V and J ends, which lost 6 bases and 11 bases, there was a span of 5 bases. Germline V gene data show CDR1 as MNHEY and CDR2 as SVGEGT. The CDR3 spans 10 residues. CDR3 region: CASSTHVLTF. Written as DNA, the CDR3 is TGTGCCAGCAGCACACACGTCCTGACTTTC.

This clonotype was counted a few times. The V call is TRBV25-1, the J call TRBJ1-3, with D possibly TRBD1 on 5 matching bases. CDR3 length: 17 amino acids. Germline loops: CDR1 MGHDK, CDR2 SYGVNS. Trimming shortened V by 3 bases and J by 0 bases, and 15 bases separated the two germline ends. CDR3 coding DNA: TGTGCCAGCAGTGAGGGGCAGCCAGGAGCCTCTGGAAACACCATATATTTT. It specifies CASSEGQPGASGNTIYF.

The chain couples TRBV30 to TRBJ2-6; D tentatively reads TRBD1 or TRBD2 (5 bases each). Germline CDR1 is GTSNPN and CDR2 is SVGIG (reference sequence). The CDR3 consists of 18 residues. V lost 0 bases to trimming and J lost 5 bases, with 20 bases between them. CDR3 in DNA: TGTGCCTGGAGTGTATCTGGGACCCCCGTTCGATGGGCCAACGTCCTGACTTTC. Protein product: CAWSVSGTPVRWANVLTF.

The gene calls are TRBV11-2 and TRBJ2-5, with D possibly matching TRBD2 (5 bases). The ends were cut back, 0 bases at V and 7 bases at J, with 6 bases in the middle. Germline loops: CDR1 SGHAT, CDR2 FQNNGV. The CDR3 has 12 residues. In DNA form, the CDR3 reads TGTGCCAGCAGCTTAGATGGAGGGACCCAGTACTTC. It encodes CASSLDGGTQYF.

This clonotype was seen at least ten times. V is TRBV2 and J is TRBJ1-1; D call uncertain. V was clipped by 10 bases and J by 0 bases, with 15 bases between them. The CDR3 length is 14 residues. Per germline, CDR1 SNHLY and CDR2 FYNNEI. The CDR3 bases are TGTGCCAAGCCCTATAGGCGGTTGAACACTGAAGCTTTCTTT. Protein: CAKPYRRLNTEAFF.

This clonotype was seen a handful of times. V is TRBV4-1 and J is TRBJ2-7, with D perhaps TRBD2 (6 bases). Trimming left V 0 bases short and J 2 bases short, with 11 bases between. Germline V gives CDR1 MGHRA, CDR2 YSYEKL. CDR3 length equals 15 residues. Here the CDR3 DNA reads TGCGCCAGCAGCCAAGATGAGGCGGGGACCTACGAGCAGTACTTC. It yields the protein CASSQDEAGTYEQYF.

As concerns this clonotype: A much bigger clone sits one base away, suggesting this may be a read error. The rearrangement joins TRBV6-1 to TRBJ1-1; D gene uncertain. Germline values: CDR1 MNHNS, CDR2 SASEGT. The length of the CDR3 is 15 residues. V was shortened by 7 bases and J by 0 bases, with 15 bases between the two germline ends. This CDR3 reads CASNPGGHMNTEAFF. In DNA, the CDR3 is TGTGCCAGCAATCCGGGAGGTCACATGAACACTGAAGCTTTCTTT.

This clonotype was observed many times. This chain joins TRBV3-1 and TRBJ1-5; the D is unclear. The CDR3 totals 15 residues. Germline CDR1 and CDR2: LGHDT and YNNKEL (reference sequence). Between the trimmed V and J ends, which lost 0 bases and 2 bases, there was a span of 8 bases. CDR3 nucleotide sequence: TGTGCCAGCAGCCAAGATTCTAGGGGCAATCAGCCCCAGCATTTT. As protein: CASSQDSRGNQPQHF. Combining the CDR3 with reference TRBV3-1 and TRBJ1-5 gives the whole variable domain DTAVSQTPKYLVTQMGNDKSIKCEQNLGHDTMYWYKQDSKKFLKIMFSYNNKELIINETVPNRFSPKSPDKAHLNLHINSLELGDSAVYFCASSQDSRGNQPQHFGDGTRLSIL.

V gene TRBV12-5 combines with J gene TRBJ2-1; D might be TRBD1 (6 bases). The CDR3 consists of 15 residues. Per the germline V gene, CDR1 is LGHNT and CDR2 is FRNRAP. The V gene lost 3 bases and the J gene lost 4 bases, with 13 bases spanning the gap. The CDR3 sequence is CASGFRDNHYNEQFF. In DNA, the CDR3 is TGTGCTAGTGGTTTTAGGGACAACCATTACAATGAGCAGTTCTTC.

This clonotype showed up just a few times. Germline and junction disagree at one end, which may indicate a read error. V gene TRBV29-1 combines with J gene TRBJ1-1; D may be TRBD1 (5 bases). CDR1 and CDR2 (germline): SQVTM, ANQGSEA. This CDR3 comprises 13 residues. CDR3 in amino acids: CSAEIPPDTEAFF. The CDR3 DNA follows: TGCAGCGCCGAAATTCCCCCGGACACCGAAGCTTTCTTT.

On this clonotype: A much more abundant neighbour one base away suggests this may be a read error. The V call is TRBV16, the J call TRBJ1-5; tentative D call: TRBD1 (5 bases). Germline V gene data show CDR1 as KGHSY and CDR2 as FQNENV. The CDR3 is 15 amino acids. The CDR3 DNA is TGTGCCAGCAGCCAATCTGCAGGGCAGAATCGGCCCCAGCATTTT. Its protein product is CASSQSAGQNRPQHF.

The V gene is TRBV19, the J gene TRBJ1-1; D call uncertain. V lost 4 bases, J lost 11 bases, and 23 bases lay in between. Germline lookup yields CDR1 LNHDA and CDR2 SQIVND (reference sequence). This CDR3 is built from 15 residues. CDR3 DNA sequence: TGTGCCAGTAGTACACGGAAACGGAAGGACCCGGGGGCTTTCTTT. Its translation is CASSTRKRKDPGAFF. Full variable domain (remainder filled in from reference TRBV19 and TRBJ1-1): DGGITQSPKYLFRKEGQNVTLSCEQNLNHDAMYWYRQDPGQGLRLIYYSQIVNDFQKGDIAEGYSVSREKKESFPLTVTSAQKNPTAFYLCASSTRKRKDPGAFFGQGTRLTVV.

This sequence joins TRBV4-3 and TRBJ2-7; maybe TRBD1 (6 bases). Germline CDR1 is LGHNA and CDR2 is YSLEER. The CDR3 is 15 residues long. V lost 1 base, J lost 5 bases, and 15 bases lay in between. The CDR3 region is CASSQGGTGYDEQYF. The CDR3 bases are TGCGCCAGCAGCCAAGGGGGCACAGGGTATGACGAGCAGTACTTC.

The rearrangement links TRBV20-1 to TRBJ2-1; D is ambiguous. V was trimmed by 3 bases and J by 0 bases, leaving 21 bases between them. CDR1 is DFQATT and CDR2 is SNEGSKA in the germline V gene (reference sequence). The CDR3 sequence is 18 residues long. The CDR3 sequence is CSASSSPEVLSSYNEQFF. The CDR3 DNA reads TGCAGTGCTAGTAGTTCCCCAGAAGTCCTGAGCTCCTACAATGAGCAGTTCTTC.

This clonotype was seen a handful of times. The J gene is TRBJ1-5, the V gene TRBV6-2 or TRBV6-3, with TRBD1 matching 7 bases. CDR3 length: 15 amino acids. V shed 10 bases and J 5 bases; nucleotides not matched to a gene: 14. Germline loops: CDR1 MNHEY, CDR2 SVGEGT. The CDR3 DNA follows: TGTGCCACCTCAACACTCGACAGGGAGGATCAGCCCCAGCATTTT. As protein: CATSTLDREDQPQHF.

The rearrangement links TRBV5-1 to TRBJ1-5; D may be TRBD1 (5 bases). The length of the CDR3 is 15 residues. Looked up from germline, CDR1 is SGHRS and CDR2 is YFSETQ. Trimming removed 0 bases at V and 0 bases at J, with 7 bases between. This chain's CDR3 is CASSLDGASNQPQHF. CDR3 nucleotides: TGCGCCAGCAGCTTGGACGGGGCTAGCAATCAGCCCCAGCATTTT.

This clonotype was observed at least ten times. J is TRBJ1-2 and V is TRBV5-6; 7 bases agree with TRBD1. Germline CDR1 reads SGHDT; CDR2 reads YYEEEE. The CDR3 is made up of 15 amino acids. The junction had 7 bases not matched to a gene; V was cut back by 3 bases and J by 2 bases. The CDR3 bases are TGTGCCAGCAGCTGGGACAGATCGCCGAACTATGGCTACACCTTC. This gives the protein CASSWDRSPNYGYTF.